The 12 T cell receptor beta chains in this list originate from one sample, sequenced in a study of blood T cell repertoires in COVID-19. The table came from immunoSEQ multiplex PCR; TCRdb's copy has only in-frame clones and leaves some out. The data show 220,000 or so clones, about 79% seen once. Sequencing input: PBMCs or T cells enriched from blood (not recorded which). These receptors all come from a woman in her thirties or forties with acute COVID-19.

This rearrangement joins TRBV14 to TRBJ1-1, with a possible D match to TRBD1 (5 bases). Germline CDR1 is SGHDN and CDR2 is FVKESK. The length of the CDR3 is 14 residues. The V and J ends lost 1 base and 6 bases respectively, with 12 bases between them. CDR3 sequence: CASSQVSGPAEAFF. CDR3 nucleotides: TGTGCCAGCAGCCAAGTTTCAGGGCCCGCTGAAGCTTTCTTT.

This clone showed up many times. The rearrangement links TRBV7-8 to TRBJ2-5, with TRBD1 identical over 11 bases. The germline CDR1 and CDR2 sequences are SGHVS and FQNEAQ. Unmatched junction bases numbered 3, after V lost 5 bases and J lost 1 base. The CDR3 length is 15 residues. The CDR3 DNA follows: TGTGCCAGCAGCCTCGGGACAGGGGGCCAAGAGACCCAGTACTTC. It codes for CASSLGTGGQETQYF.

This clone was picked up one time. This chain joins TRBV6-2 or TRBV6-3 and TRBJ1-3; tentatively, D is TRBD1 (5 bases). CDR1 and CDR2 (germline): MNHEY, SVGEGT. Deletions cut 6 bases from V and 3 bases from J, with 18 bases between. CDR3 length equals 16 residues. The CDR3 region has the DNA TGTGCCAGCAGCCAACTTACCGGCCAGGGTGGAAACACCATATATTTT. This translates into CASSQLTGQGGNTIYF.

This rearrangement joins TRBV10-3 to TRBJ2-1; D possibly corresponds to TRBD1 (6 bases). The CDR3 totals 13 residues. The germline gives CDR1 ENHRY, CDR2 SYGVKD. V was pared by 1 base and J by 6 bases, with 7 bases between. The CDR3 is CAISELGGNEQFF. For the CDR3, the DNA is TGTGCCATCAGTGAGTTAGGGGGCAATGAGCAGTTCTTC.

Written as DNA, the CDR3 is TGTGCCAGCACCTCTCCAGCCCTAAGGGCGGGAGCTGAACTGGGGACCCAGTACTTC. Translating gives CASTSPALRAGAELGTQYF. The chain recombines TRBV28 with TRBJ2-5; TRBD2 matches 7 bases. The germline CDR1 and CDR2 sequences are MDHEN and SYDVKM. CDR3 length equals 19 residues. V dropped 7 bases and J dropped 7; count of bases not matched to a gene: 27. Full variable domain (outside the CDR3, taken from reference TRBV28 and TRBJ2-5): DVKVTQSSRYLVKRTGEKVFLECVQDMDHENMFWYRQDPGLGLRLIYFSYDVKMKEKGDIPEGYSVSREKKERFSLILESASTNQTSMYLCASTSPALRAGAELGTQYFGPGTRLLVL.

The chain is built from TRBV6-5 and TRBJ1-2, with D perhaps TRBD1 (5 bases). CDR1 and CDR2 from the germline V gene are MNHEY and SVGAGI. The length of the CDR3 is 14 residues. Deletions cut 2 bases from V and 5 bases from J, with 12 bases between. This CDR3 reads CASSYATGNYGYTF. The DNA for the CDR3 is TGTGCCAGCAGTTACGCCACAGGTAATTATGGCTACACCTTC.

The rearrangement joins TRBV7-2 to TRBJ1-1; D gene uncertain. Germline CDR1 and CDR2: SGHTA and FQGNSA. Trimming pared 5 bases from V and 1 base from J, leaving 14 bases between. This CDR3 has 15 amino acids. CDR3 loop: CASSQPRQGNTEAFF. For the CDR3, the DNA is TGTGCCAGCAGCCAACCGCGGCAAGGGAACACTGAAGCTTTCTTT.

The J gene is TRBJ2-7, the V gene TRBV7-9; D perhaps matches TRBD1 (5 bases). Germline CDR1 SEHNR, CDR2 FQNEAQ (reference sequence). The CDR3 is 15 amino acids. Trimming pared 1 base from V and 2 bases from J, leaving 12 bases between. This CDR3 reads CASSLGAGITYEQYF. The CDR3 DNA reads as TGTGCCAGCAGCTTAGGTGCAGGGATAACCTACGAGCAGTACTTC.

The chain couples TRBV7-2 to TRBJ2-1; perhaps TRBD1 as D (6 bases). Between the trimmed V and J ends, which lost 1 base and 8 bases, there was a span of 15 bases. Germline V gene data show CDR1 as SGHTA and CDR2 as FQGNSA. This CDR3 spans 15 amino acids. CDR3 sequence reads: CASSLGWARGDEQFF. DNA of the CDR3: TGTGCCAGCAGCTTAGGATGGGCCAGGGGAGATGAGCAGTTCTTC.

The CDR3 loop is CASSQEIAAAYNEQFF. The CDR3 region has the DNA TGTGCCAGCAGCCAAGAGATAGCGGCCGCCTACAATGAGCAGTTCTTC. The chain is built from TRBV4-2 and TRBJ2-1; perhaps TRBD2 as D (6 bases). Trimming shortened V by 0 bases and J by 2 bases, and 11 bases separated the two germline ends. Germline CDR1 and CDR2: LGHNA and YNFKEQ. This CDR3 has 16 amino acids.

DNA for the CDR3: TGTGCCTGGAGCCAGGGACACCCGAGCTCCTATAATTCACCCCTCCACTTT. Translation: CAWSQGHPSSYNSPLHF. V usage is TRBV30 and J usage is TRBJ1-6, with TRBD1 as a possible D gene (6 bases). The germline V and J ends were trimmed by 3 bases and 0 bases, with 15 bases remaining between them. The CDR3 is 17 residues long. Germline-derived CDR1 and CDR2 are GTSNPN and SVGIG (reference sequence). The complete variable domain, with remaining parts taken from reference TRBV30 and TRBJ1-6, reads SQTIHQWPATLVQPVGSPLSLECTVEGTSNPNLYWYRQAAGRGLQLLFYSVGIGQISSEVPQNLSASRPQDRQFILSSKKLLLSDSGFYLCAWSQGHPSSYNSPLHFGNGTRLTVT.

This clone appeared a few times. DNA of the CDR3: TGTGCCAGCAGCTGGACAGGCAACACCTTCACAGATACGCAGTATTTT. Protein: CASSWTGNTFTDTQYF. V usage is TRBV6-2 or TRBV6-3 and J usage is TRBJ2-3, with 7 bases aligning to TRBD1. V dropped 6 bases and J dropped 2; count of bases not matched to a gene: 11. CDR1 and CDR2 from the germline V gene are MNHEY and SVGEGT. This CDR3 has 16 amino acids.